These 25 T cell receptor beta chains came from one sample sequenced in a study of glioma-infiltrating T cells. Using RNA template, CDR3s of TCR alpha and beta were amplified with iRepertoire arm-PCR. TCRdb ran MiXCR on the multiplex PCR reads and lists one entry per CDR3 protein. This sample has approximately 400,000 distinct CDR3 sequences, with 41% found just once. The source material was glioma tissue, nonneoplastic brain tissue, or PBMCs (not recorded which). The receptors here all came from a human donor with low-grade glioma or glioblastoma, undergoing nonglioma brain surgery, or in good health (not recorded which).

This clonotype was seen a handful of times. The rearrangement links TRBV6-1 to TRBJ2-1; D is perhaps TRBD1 or TRBD2 (6 bases each). The CDR3 totals 12 residues. Trimming removed 10 bases at V and 6 bases at J, with 13 bases between. In germline, CDR1 is MNHNS, CDR2 SASEGT. DNA for the CDR3: TGTGCCATAGGGGGGAGAAGCAATGAGCAGTTCTTC. Encoded protein: CAIGGRSNEQFF.

The rearrangement joins TRBV7-9 to TRBJ2-5; D is unresolved. This CDR3 is built from 15 residues. Germline CDR1 is SEHNR and CDR2 is FQNEAQ (reference sequence). Deletions cut 5 bases from V and 4 bases from J, with 17 bases between. CDR3 DNA: TGTGCCAGCAGCCCAATAGGACCGCCCGGAGAGACCCAGTACTTC. Its protein product is CASSPIGPPGETQYF.

This clonotype was seen a handful of times. The chain has TRBV7-9 and TRBJ1-1; D remains ambiguous. The CDR3 has 11 amino acids. V dropped 7 bases and J dropped 5 bases, with 8 bases sitting between them. Germline loops: CDR1 SEHNR, CDR2 FQNEAQ (reference sequence). The CDR3 sequence: CASTHSTEAFF. The CDR3 DNA reads as TGTGCCAGCACCCATAGTACTGAAGCTTTCTTT.

This chain links TRBV4-1 with TRBJ2-7; the match to TRBD2 covers 8 bases. Germline CDR1 and CDR2: MGHRA and YSYEKL. CDR3 length: 13 amino acids. The ends lost 2 bases at V and 12 bases at J; junction bases unmatched: 9. The CDR3 DNA is TGCGCCAGCAGCCAACGGAGCGGGGGCTCAAGGTACTTC. Encoded protein: CASSQRSGGSRYF.

This clonotype has more than one count but fewer than ten. The rearrangement uses TRBV20-1 and TRBJ2-5; D is unresolved. The CDR3 has 11 residues. V was trimmed by 5 bases and J by 3 bases, leaving 7 bases between them. Germline V gene lookup returns CDR1 DFQATT and CDR2 SNEGSKA (reference sequence). The CDR3 here is CSAYPKETQYF. In DNA, the CDR3 is TGCAGTGCTTACCCAAAAGAGACCCAGTACTTC.

Worth noting for this clonotype: Just one base apart from a much larger clone, this may be a read error. The chain is built from TRBV6-6 and TRBJ2-2, with D possibly called TRBD1 or TRBD2 (6 bases each). CDR3 length equals 15 residues. Per germline, CDR1 MNHNY and CDR2 SVGAGI (reference sequence). CDR3 in amino acids: CATGEDWTGTGELLF. As DNA, the CDR3 is TGTGCCACAGGGGAGGACTGGACGGGGACCGGGGAGCTGCTTTTT.

The genes are TRBV28 and TRBJ1-1, with 7 bases identical to TRBD1. The V and J ends lost 5 bases and 3 bases, in that order; junction bases with no gene match: 15. Germline V gene data show CDR1 as MDHEN and CDR2 as SYDVKM. This CDR3 has 17 residues. CDR3 nucleotides: TGTGCCAGCAGTATCCTGGGACAGACATTTACCTACACTGAAGCTTTCTTT. The encoded protein is CASSILGQTFTYTEAFF.

There are a few counts of this clonotype. The chain employs TRBV5-4 and TRBJ2-1; 9 positions match TRBD2. Germline CDR1 is SGHNT and CDR2 is YYREEE (reference sequence). The CDR3 sequence is 18 residues long. The ends lost 4 bases at V and 4 bases at J; junction bases unmatched: 15. Here the CDR3 reads CASSPLDYGLAPYNEQFF. CDR3 bases: TGTGCCAGCAGCCCGCTTGACTATGGACTAGCGCCGTACAATGAGCAGTTCTTC.

This clonotype occurred once. V usage is TRBV7-2 and J usage is TRBJ2-1; D may be TRBD2 (5 bases). V was shortened by 0 bases and J by 5 bases, with 17 bases between the two germline ends. Germline V gene sequence: CDR1 SGHTA, CDR2 FQGNSA. The CDR3 has 17 residues. The CDR3 sequence: CASSLAPSTTLHNEQFF. For the CDR3, the DNA is TGTGCCAGCAGCTTAGCCCCCTCGACTACCCTTCACAATGAGCAGTTCTTC.

Details on this clonotype: A read error may account for a junction end that differs from germline. CDR3 protein: CASSLKGFSGTTYNKQFF. CDR3 nucleotides: TGTGCCAGCAGTTTGAAGGGGTTCAGTGGGACCACCTACAATAAGCAGTTCTTC. The rearrangement joins TRBV27 to TRBJ2-1; the D call may be TRBD1 or TRBD2 (5 bases each). CDR1 MNHEY and CDR2 SMNVEV come from the germline V gene (reference sequence). The CDR3 runs to 18 residues.

This rearrangement joins TRBV15 to TRBJ2-1; D unresolved. This CDR3 has 15 residues. The ends were cut back, 0 bases at V and 2 bases at J, with 8 bases in the middle. Germline assignment: CDR1 LNHNV and CDR2 YYDKDF (reference sequence). In nucleotides, the CDR3 is TGTGCCACCAGCAGAGATAGCCCCCCCTACAATGAGCAGTTCTTC. This gives the protein CATSRDSPPYNEQFF.

In this sample, this clonotype turned up a few times. V gene TRBV6-2 or TRBV6-3 combines with J gene TRBJ2-1; D unclear. Trimming removed 11 bases at V and 4 bases at J, with 15 bases between. The CDR3 totals 13 residues. CDR1 is MNHEY and CDR2 is SVGEGT in the germline V gene. Here the CDR3 reads CASAATFYNEQFF. CDR3 bases: TGTGCCTCGGCAGCGACTTTTTACAATGAGCAGTTCTTC.

This clonotype has a handful of counts. The DNA of the CDR3 is TGTGCCAGCAGCTTAGACGGGAACGAGCAGTACTTC. This gives the protein CASSLDGNEQYF. This chain links TRBV7-6 with TRBJ2-7; D may be TRBD2 (5 bases). Trimming pared 1 base from V and 5 bases from J, leaving 6 bases between. CDR1 is SGHVS and CDR2 is FNYEAQ in the germline V gene. The CDR3 covers 12 residues.

As DNA, the CDR3 is TGTGCCACCAGTGATCCTCGGGAAGGGGATTCACCCCTCCACTTT. This translates into CATSDPREGDSPLHF. The chain links TRBV24-1 to TRBJ1-6; D is possibly TRBD1 (5 bases). V lost 3 bases and J lost 8, with 13 bases in between. Germline-derived CDR1 and CDR2 are KGHDR and SFDVKD. The CDR3 extends over 15 amino acids.

Of note for this clonotype: Its ends do not fully match the called genes, so a read error is possible. CDR3 nucleotides: TGCGCCAGCAGCCAAGATATCAATGAGCAGTACTTC. Translating gives CASSQDINEQYF. The chain uses TRBV6-1 and TRBJ2-7, with unresolved D. This CDR3 has 12 amino acids. Germline V gene lookup returns CDR1 MNHNS and CDR2 SASEGT.

This sequence joins TRBV5-1 and TRBJ1-1; possibly TRBD1 for D (5 bases). Germline V CDR1 and CDR2: SGHRS, YFSETQ. The CDR3 is 13 residues long. Trimming cost V 4 bases and J 12 bases, with 19 bases left between them. CDR3 amino acids: CASSLVEGSGTFF. Here the CDR3 DNA reads TGCGCCAGCAGCCTCGTGGAGGGGAGTGGAACTTTCTTT.

Comments on this clonotype: This could be a read error, since a much larger clone is one nucleotide away. The chain couples TRBV25-1 to TRBJ2-3; D remains unclear. The length of the CDR3 is 13 residues. Germline CDR1 and CDR2: MGHDK and SYGVNS. Deletions cut 3 bases from V and 8 bases from J, with 12 bases between. The CDR3 sequence is CASSDPPAVTQYF. The CDR3 nucleotides read TGTGCCAGCAGTGACCCGCCCGCAGTTACGCAGTATTTT.

Comments on this clonotype: A clone one base away is much larger, so this may be a read error. The CDR3 DNA sequence: TGTGCCAGCACCGCAAGCCCCACCGGGACAGGGCCTTACGAGCAGTACTTC. This encodes CASTASPTGTGPYEQYF. The chain couples TRBV6-2 or TRBV6-3 to TRBJ2-7; 9 bases line up with TRBD1. This CDR3 contains 17 residues. Germline loops: CDR1 MNHEY, CDR2 SVGEGT. Trimming removed 7 bases from V and 4 bases from J; junction bases left unmatched: 17.

The chain combines TRBV4-2 with TRBJ2-7, with TRBD2 identical over 8 bases. Trimming at V came to 1 base and at J to 2 bases, leaving 4 bases not matched to a gene. The CDR3 has 15 residues. Per the germline V gene, CDR1 is LGHNA and CDR2 is YNFKEQ. The CDR3 loop is CASSQAGSGAYEQYF. The CDR3 DNA is TGTGCCAGCAGCCAAGCCGGTAGCGGGGCCTACGAGCAGTACTTC.

A single count supports this clonotype. This may be a read error: a much more frequent sequence differs by one nucleotide. The rearrangement joins TRBV28 to TRBJ1-4; D not certain. The CDR3 is 14 residues long. V shed 7 bases and J shed 8 bases, with 17 bases lying between them. CDR1 is MDHEN and CDR2 is SYDVKM in the germline V gene. The CDR3 is CASTQGWAGEKLFF. CDR3 DNA: TGTGCCAGCACCCAAGGGTGGGCTGGCGAAAAACTGTTTTTT.

The chain couples TRBV5-1 to TRBJ2-3; D ambiguous. The CDR3 totals 14 residues. V dropped 0 bases and J dropped 0 bases, with 5 bases sitting between them. CDR1 and CDR2 (germline): SGHRS, YFSETQ. CDR3 bases: TGCGCCAGCAGCTTGGTACCGAGCACAGATACGCAGTATTTT. This translates into CASSLVPSTDTQYF.

The rearrangement joins TRBV28 to TRBJ1-2, with 9 bases lining up with TRBD1. Trimming took 5 bases from V and 2 from J; bases not matched to a gene: 6. Germline V CDR1 and CDR2: MDHEN, SYDVKM. The CDR3 totals 15 residues. CDR3 in DNA: TGTGCCAGCAGTCTATCCGGGACAGGGAACTATGGCTACACCTTC. Its protein is CASSLSGTGNYGYTF.

The V gene is TRBV18, the J gene TRBJ2-1; 9 nucleotides align to TRBD2. This CDR3 comprises 16 residues. Germline CDR1 and CDR2: KGHSH and LQKENI. The V and J ends lost 5 bases and 0 bases, in that order; junction bases with no gene match: 5. The CDR3 here is CASSSLAGASYNEQFF. The DNA for the CDR3 is TGTGCCAGCTCATCCTTAGCGGGAGCCTCCTACAATGAGCAGTTCTTC.

The chain has TRBV27 and TRBJ2-7; D not resolved. This CDR3 is 13 amino acids long. Germline lookup yields CDR1 MNHEY and CDR2 SMNVEV (reference sequence). V lost 6 bases to trimming and J lost 7 bases, with 16 bases between them. The CDR3 loop reads CASSTGALREQYF. The CDR3 DNA reads as TGTGCCAGCAGCACCGGCGCATTGAGAGAGCAGTACTTC.

The CDR3 loop is CASSLGVGSTDTQYF. CDR3 bases: TGTGCCAGCAGCTTAGGCGTGGGGAGCACAGATACGCAGTATTTT. The chain uses TRBV28 and TRBJ2-3; no clear D gene. CDR3 size: 15 residues. Trimming shortened V by 6 bases and J by 0 bases, and 13 bases separated the two germline ends. Germline V gene data show CDR1 as MDHEN and CDR2 as SYDVKM.